This T cell receptor (beta chain) is from a study of blood T cell repertoires in COVID-19. Study as a whole: Sites across the United States, Italy and Spain contributed samples from acute and convalescent COVID-19.

The CDR3 runs to 15 residues. Trimming left V 4 bases short and J 5 bases short, with 18 bases between. The germline CDR1 and CDR2 sequences are LGHDT and YNNKEL (reference sequence). Repertoires were generated with immunoSEQ multiplex PCR, while TCRdb's copy carries only in-frame clones and drops some. Of about 130,000 clones in the sample, over 80% were seen once. The rearrangement links TRBV3-1 (or the pseudogene TRBV3-2) to TRBJ2-7; D possibly corresponds to TRBD1 (6 bases). The sequence came from a man aged 35 to 55 with active or convalescent COVID-19. Source material: peripheral blood. The CDR3 nucleotides read TGTGCCAGCAGCCTGAATACCGGGACACGCAACGAGCAGTACTTC. It encodes CASSLNTGTRNEQYF.